Each of the 27 T cell receptor beta chains below was sequenced from the same sample in a study of beta chain features in type 1 diabetes. General study findings and limits: TCRB CDR3s were moderately but significantly shorter in Type 1 diabetes patients in all four CD4+ subsets.

Expressed TCRB transcripts were sequenced after all isolated RNA was converted to cDNA. Using immunoSEQ multiplex PCR, the repertoire was profiled, and TCRdb retains in-frame clones only, with some absent. Found here are some 270,000 clones, roughly 10% of them singletons; the top ten hold 0.017%. These receptors lack a known antigen. Material: naive CD4+ T cells from blood. The receptors derive from a young man with type 1 diabetes.

The V gene is TRBV6-5, the J gene TRBJ2-3, with D unresolved. This CDR3 has 13 residues. CDR1 is MNHEY, CDR2 SVGAGI, per germline. V lost 4 bases and J 6 bases, leaving 11 bases between the germline ends. For the CDR3, the DNA is TGTGCCAGCAGTTTGCTGGTAGTGGATACGCAGTATTTT. It specifies CASSLLVVDTQYF.

This chain links TRBV11-1 with TRBJ2-7; a possible D gene is TRBD2 (6 bases). Germline lookup yields CDR1 SGHAT and CDR2 FQDESV (reference sequence). V shed 2 bases and J shed 4 bases, with 18 bases lying between them. This CDR3 is built from 16 residues. CDR3 in DNA: TGTGCCAGCAGCTTAAGTAGGCCGGCAGGGAGGTACGAGCAGTACTTC. This sequence encodes CASSLSRPAGRYEQYF.

V is TRBV5-6 and J is TRBJ1-1; possible D gene TRBD1, 5 bases. There are 13 residues in the CDR3. Germline CDR1 and CDR2: SGHDT and YYEEEE. Trimming stripped 4 bases from V and 6 bases from J, with 13 bases between. CDR3 sequence reads: CASSPDRRSEAFF. CDR3 bases: TGTGCCAGCAGCCCCGACAGACGTTCTGAAGCTTTCTTT.

In its sample, this clone was seen a few times. The gene calls are TRBV5-1 and TRBJ1-5, with a tentative D call TRBD1 (5 bases). Germline CDR1 is SGHRS and CDR2 is YFSETQ. The V end was cut by 0 bases, the J end by 1 base, with 8 bases between. This CDR3 spans 15 amino acids. The CDR3 protein is CASSLEGISNQPQHF. CDR3 in DNA: TGCGCCAGCAGCTTGGAGGGGATAAGCAATCAGCCCCAGCATTTT.

This clone was found a few times. This chain uses TRBV9 with TRBJ2-1; D gene uncertain. V lost 0 bases, J lost 7 bases, and 14 bases lay in between. CDR3 length: 15 residues. Germline loops: CDR1 SGDLS, CDR2 YYNGEE. The CDR3 DNA follows: TGTGCCAGCAGCGTAGGTCACGGCAGGTGGAATGAGCAGTTCTTC. It codes for CASSVGHGRWNEQFF.

A few counts support this clone. The rearrangement uses TRBV7-2 and TRBJ2-5; 11 bases agree with TRBD2. Trimming removed 5 bases from V and 7 bases from J; junction bases left unmatched: 12. The CDR3 loop spans 16 amino acids. Germline V CDR1 and CDR2: SGHTA, FQGNSA. The CDR3 here is CASSPQTSGAGGTQYF. For the CDR3, the DNA is TGTGCCAGCAGCCCCCAGACTAGCGGGGCTGGCGGGACCCAGTACTTC.

This clone appeared a few times. The gene calls are TRBV11-2 and TRBJ1-6, with D perhaps TRBD1 (6 bases). V was pared by 3 bases and J by 9 bases, with 12 bases between. Germline V gene data show CDR1 as SGHAT and CDR2 as FQNNGV. There are 14 residues in the CDR3. The CDR3 bases are TGTGCCAGCAGCTTCCAGGGGTCGGGTTCACCCCTCCACTTT. Residues: CASSFQGSGSPLHF.

The chain uses TRBV10-2 and TRBJ2-3; TRBD2 matches 7 bases. After removal of 5 bases from V and 2 bases from J, the junction contained 4 bases not matched to a gene. CDR1 WSHSY and CDR2 SAAADI come from the germline V gene. This CDR3 is built from 14 residues. For the CDR3, the DNA is TGCGCCAGCAGTCCTAGCGGACCCACAGATACGCAGTATTTT. Translated: CASSPSGPTDTQYF.

The genes are TRBV7-2 and TRBJ2-7; 8 nucleotides align to TRBD1. V was pared by 10 bases and J by 3 bases, with 8 bases of the junction left unmatched. The germline gives CDR1 SGHTA, CDR2 FQGNSA. The CDR3 consists of 13 residues. The CDR3: CATAAGGNYEQYF. In nucleotides, the CDR3 is TGTGCCACAGCCGCAGGGGGCAACTACGAGCAGTACTTC.

This clone was recorded a few times. The chain recombines TRBV2 with TRBJ2-5; 7 nucleotides agree with TRBD2. J gave up 0 bases and V 8 bases, and 0 bases lay outside the gene matches. The CDR3 loop spans 12 amino acids. The germline V gene has CDR1 SNHLY and CDR2 FYNNEI. The CDR3 sequence: CASAGDQETQYF. The CDR3 coding sequence is TGTGCCAGCGCGGGGGACCAAGAGACCCAGTACTTC.

This clone was observed a few times. The chain joins TRBV4-1 to TRBJ2-5, with 7 bases lining up with TRBD2. This CDR3 is built from 14 residues. With V trimmed by 0 bases and J by 5 bases, 3 bases remained unmatched. Germline CDR1 MGHRA, CDR2 YSYEKL. CDR3 sequence (DNA): TGCGCCAGCAGCCAAGATGTGGGGGGGGAGACCCAGTACTTC. Amino acid sequence: CASSQDVGGETQYF.

A few counts support this clone. J is TRBJ2-5 and V is TRBV7-2, with 7 bases matching TRBD1. The CDR3 is 15 residues long. V lost 3 bases, J lost 2 bases, and 6 bases stayed unmatched. The germline CDR1 and CDR2 sequences are SGHTA and FQGNSA. CDR3 DNA: TGTGCCAGCAGCTTTGCGACAGGGATACAAGAGACCCAGTACTTC. This encodes CASSFATGIQETQYF. The whole variable domain, remainder taken from reference TRBV7-2 and TRBJ2-5, is GAGVSQSPSNKVTEKGKDVELRCDPISGHTALYWYRQSLGQGLEFLIYFQGNSAPDKSGLPSDRFSAERTGGSVSTLTIQRTQQEDSAVYLCASSFATGIQETQYFGPGTRLLVL.

J is TRBJ2-5 and V is TRBV18, with 7 positions matching TRBD1. Germline V gene sequence: CDR1 KGHSH, CDR2 LQKENI. After removal of 4 bases from V and 0 bases from J, the junction contained 2 bases not matched to a gene. The CDR3 is 14 residues long. CDR3 in amino acids: CASSRTGNQETQYF. The CDR3 DNA reads TGTGCCAGCTCACGGACAGGCAACCAAGAGACCCAGTACTTC.

The genes are TRBV5-6 and TRBJ2-3; the match to TRBD2 covers 8 bases. The CDR3 length is 15 residues. CDR1 is SGHDT, CDR2 YYEEEE, per germline. The V gene end was trimmed by 4 bases and the J gene end by 1 base; junction bases not matched to a gene: 5. The CDR3 DNA reads as TGTGCCAGCAGCCCCGGACTAGCCCGCACAGATACGCAGTATTTT. Its translation is CASSPGLARTDTQYF.

The chain is built from TRBV6-1 and TRBJ2-5; 7 nucleotides align to TRBD1. The length of the CDR3 is 12 residues. Trimming at V came to 6 bases and at J to 7 bases, leaving 5 bases not matched to a gene. Germline values: CDR1 MNHNS, CDR2 SASEGT. The CDR3 bases are TGTGCCAGCAGCGGCCCAGGGGGGACCCAGTACTTC. It translates to CASSGPGGTQYF.

The V gene is TRBV5-1, the J gene TRBJ1-2; D is ambiguous. Trimming removed 5 bases from V and 1 base from J, with 6 bases in between. The CDR3 spans 12 residues. Germline CDR1 SGHRS, CDR2 YFSETQ. CDR3 in DNA: TGCGCCAGCAGTGCGGTTAACTATGGCTACACCTTC. As protein: CASSAVNYGYTF.

The J gene is TRBJ2-2, the V gene TRBV5-4, with 7 bases matching TRBD2. The CDR3 totals 18 residues. The germline gives CDR1 SGHNT, CDR2 YYREEE (reference sequence). The trim removed 5 bases at V and 2 bases at J, leaving 15 bases unmatched. CDR3 region: CASSLRQPGLRNTGELFF. The CDR3 nucleotides read TGTGCCAGCAGTCTGCGGCAGCCGGGACTAAGAAACACCGGGGAGCTGTTTTTT.

The chain is built from TRBV6-1 and TRBJ2-4, with D possibly matching TRBD1 (6 bases). Trimming shortened V by 2 bases and J by 9 bases, and 14 bases separated the two germline ends. Germline CDR1 and CDR2: MNHNS and SASEGT. The CDR3 consists of 14 residues. The CDR3 DNA reads TGTGCCAGCAGTGAAATTGGCGGACAGTCCATTCAGTACTTC. Its translation is CASSEIGGQSIQYF.

The chain recombines TRBV7-9 with TRBJ2-7; TRBD1 matches at 10 bases. V lost 5 bases, J lost 4 bases, and 5 bases stayed unmatched. Germline lookup yields CDR1 SEHNR and CDR2 FQNEAQ (reference sequence). The CDR3 totals 14 residues. DNA of the CDR3: TGTGCCAGCAGCCCCGGGACAGGGGTTTACGAGCAGTACTTC. This translates into CASSPGTGVYEQYF.

The chain links TRBV25-1 to TRBJ2-2; 10 nucleotides line up with TRBD1. CDR3 length: 13 residues. V was pared by 6 bases and J by 8 bases, with 3 bases of the junction left unmatched. The V gene's germline CDR1 is MGHDK and CDR2 SYGVNS. In nucleotides, the CDR3 is TGTGCCAGCAGCGGGACAGGGGATGGGGAGCTGTTTTTT. Its protein is CASSGTGDGELFF.

This clone was picked up a small number of times. The chain couples TRBV5-1 to TRBJ2-5; weak D call: TRBD2 (5 bases). Germline V gene sequence: CDR1 SGHRS, CDR2 YFSETQ. Trimming left V 0 bases short and J 0 bases short, with 6 bases between. This CDR3 contains 14 residues. Here the CDR3 reads CASSLGGYQETQYF. CDR3 nucleotides: TGCGCCAGCAGCTTGGGAGGGTACCAAGAGACCCAGTACTTC. Combining the CDR3 with reference TRBV5-1 and TRBJ2-5 gives the whole variable domain KAGVTQTPRYLIKTRGQQVTLSCSPISGHRSVSWYQQTPGQGLQFLFEYFSETQRNKGNFPGRFSGRQFSNSRSEMNVSTLELGDSALYLCASSLGGYQETQYFGPGTRLLVL.

The chain employs TRBV5-1 and TRBJ2-7; D is possibly TRBD2 (6 bases). Germline CDR1 is SGHRS and CDR2 is YFSETQ. The length of the CDR3 is 14 residues. V lost 4 bases and J lost 6, with 17 bases in between. The DNA for the CDR3 is TGCGCCAGCAGCCCGGGACTGTCCTTAGGCGAGCAGTACTTC. Translating gives CASSPGLSLGEQYF.

This clone has a handful of counts. This chain connects TRBV29-1 to TRBJ2-3; 11 bases agree with TRBD2. Germline V gene sequence: CDR1 SQVTM, CDR2 ANQGSEA. The CDR3 is 17 amino acids. V lost 3 bases to trimming and J lost 5 bases; unmatched junction nucleotides: 13. CDR3 sequence reads: CSVDQVSSGGKVDTQYF. The CDR3 region has the DNA TGCAGCGTTGATCAAGTGTCTAGCGGGGGGAAAGTAGATACGCAGTATTTT.

This clone appeared a few times. The J gene is TRBJ2-5, the V gene TRBV7-2; 9 bases are shared with TRBD2. Per the germline V gene, CDR1 is SGHTA and CDR2 is FQGNSA. J gave up 5 bases and V 3 bases, and 4 bases lay outside the gene matches. This CDR3 spans 14 amino acids. The CDR3 spells CASSLGLAVETQYF. DNA for the CDR3: TGTGCCAGCAGCTTGGGACTAGCCGTGGAGACCCAGTACTTC.

Regarding this clone: Other DNA sequences in this sample translate to the same CDR3. V is TRBV27 and J is TRBJ1-2; possibly TRBD1 for D (5 bases). This CDR3 is 13 amino acids long. V was shortened by 3 bases and J by 1 base, with 6 bases between the two germline ends. The germline CDR1 and CDR2 sequences are MNHEY and SMNVEV (reference sequence). The DNA of the CDR3 is TGTGCCAGCAGTTTCGGGGGTAACTATGGCTACACCTTC. It specifies CASSFGGNYGYTF.

This rearrangement joins TRBV7-6 to TRBJ2-1; D uncertain. V was shortened by 0 bases and J by 2 bases, with 11 bases between the two germline ends. The CDR3 is 16 residues long. Germline CDR1 SGHVS, CDR2 FNYEAQ. DNA for the CDR3: TGTGCCAGCAGCTTAGCTGTAGCATGGCCCTACAATGAGCAGTTCTTC. Its protein product is CASSLAVAWPYNEQFF. Full variable domain (missing parts from reference TRBV7-6 and TRBJ2-1): GAGVSQSPRYKVTKRGQDVALRCDPISGHVSLYWYRQALGQGPEFLTYFNYEAQQDKSGLPNDRFSAERPEGSISTLTIQRTEQRDSAMYRCASSLAVAWPYNEQFFGPGTRLTVL.

J is TRBJ1-1 and V is TRBV7-9; the D gene is possibly TRBD1 (6 bases). CDR1 SEHNR and CDR2 FQNEAQ come from the germline V gene (reference sequence). V lost 5 bases and J 0 bases, leaving 13 bases between the germline ends. There are 15 residues in the CDR3. The CDR3 sequence: CASSLARGLNTEAFF. CDR3 DNA: TGTGCCAGCAGCCTCGCGAGGGGGTTGAACACTGAAGCTTTCTTT.